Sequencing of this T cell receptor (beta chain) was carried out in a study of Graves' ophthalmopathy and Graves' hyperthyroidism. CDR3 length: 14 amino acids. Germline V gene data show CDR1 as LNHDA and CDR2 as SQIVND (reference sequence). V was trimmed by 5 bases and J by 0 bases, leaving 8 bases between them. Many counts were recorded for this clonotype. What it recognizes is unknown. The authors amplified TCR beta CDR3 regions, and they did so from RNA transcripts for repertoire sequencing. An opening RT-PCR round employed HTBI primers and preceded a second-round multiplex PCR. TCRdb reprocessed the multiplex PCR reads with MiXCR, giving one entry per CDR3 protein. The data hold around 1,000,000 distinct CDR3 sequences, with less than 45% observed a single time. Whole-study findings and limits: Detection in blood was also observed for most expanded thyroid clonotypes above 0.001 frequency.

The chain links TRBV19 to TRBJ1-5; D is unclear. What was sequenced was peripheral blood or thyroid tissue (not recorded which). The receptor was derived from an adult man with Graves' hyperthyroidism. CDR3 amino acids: CASSRGNSNQPQHF. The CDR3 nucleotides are TGTGCCAGTAGTCGGGGTAATAGCAATCAGCCCCAGCATTTT.